These 13 T cell receptor beta chains came from one sample sequenced in a study of response to subunit inactivated influenza vaccine. MiXCR, applied by TCRdb to the RT-PCR reads, yields one record per CDR3 protein. Found here are hundreds of thousands of distinct CDR3 sequences, less than 15% of them singletons; the top ten hold 7.6%. The sequencing here drew on PBMCs from blood, taken around 14 days before vaccination. Every receptor here comes from a man aged 50-60 years who received an inactivated influenza vaccine.

This chain joins TRBV29-1 and TRBJ2-1; no clear D gene. V lost 4 bases to trimming and J lost 9 bases, with 4 bases between them. CDR1 and CDR2 from the germline V gene are SQVTM and ANQGSEA. The length of the CDR3 is 9 residues. The CDR3 spells CSVGSEQFF. The DNA of the CDR3 is TGCAGCGTTGGCAGTGAGCAGTTCTTC.

The chain combines TRBV6-1 with TRBJ2-5; 14 bases are shared with TRBD2. The CDR3 spans 16 residues. Germline V gives CDR1 MNHNS, CDR2 SASEGT. Germline trimming cut 7 bases from V and 5 bases from J; bases unmatched to any gene: 9. CDR3 loop: CASIPGLAGAFETQYF. The CDR3 nucleotides are TGTGCCAGCATTCCGGGACTAGCGGGAGCATTCGAGACCCAGTACTTC.

This clonotype was observed a few times. The chain combines TRBV4-2 with TRBJ2-1; the match to TRBD2 covers 8 bases. The CDR3 length is 17 residues. The V gene's germline CDR1 is LGHNA and CDR2 YNFKEQ. V was clipped by 1 base and J by 3 bases; unmatched bases: 8. The CDR3 DNA follows: TGTGCCAGCAGCCAAGCCCTTAGGGCGGGAGGCTACAATGAGCAGTTCTTC. It codes for CASSQALRAGGYNEQFF.

There are many counts of this clonotype. The chain has TRBV7-2 and TRBJ1-5; the match to TRBD1 covers 7 bases. Germline values: CDR1 SGHTA, CDR2 FQGNSA. Germline trimming cut 5 bases from V and 6 bases from J; bases unmatched to any gene: 10. This CDR3 comprises 15 residues. CDR3 sequence: CASSADDRVAQPQHF. The CDR3 bases are TGTGCCAGCAGCGCAGATGACAGGGTGGCTCAGCCCCAGCATTTT.

Regarding this clonotype: Just one base apart from a much larger clone, this may be a read error. The genes are TRBV4-2 and TRBJ2-1, with TRBD2 matching 8 bases. V trimming: 3 bases; J trimming: 6 bases; junction bases outside the gene matches: 4. The CDR3 is made up of 14 amino acids. Germline loops: CDR1 LGHNA, CDR2 YNFKEQ. CDR3 nucleotide sequence: TGTGCCAGCAGCCAGACTAGCGTTGTCAATGAGCAGTTCTTC. As protein: CASSQTSVVNEQFF.

This sequence joins TRBV9 and TRBJ2-1; perhaps D is TRBD1 or TRBD2 (5 bases each). From germline, CDR1 is SGDLS and CDR2 YYNGEE. CDR3 length equals 14 residues. Between the trimmed V and J ends, which lost 3 bases and 4 bases, there was a span of 11 bases. The CDR3 sequence is CASSAGTVYNEQFF. The DNA of the CDR3 is TGTGCCAGCAGCGCCGGGACGGTATACAATGAGCAGTTCTTC.

V is TRBV4-2 and J is TRBJ2-1, with 10 bases lining up with TRBD2. The trim removed 0 bases at V and 8 bases at J, leaving 7 bases unmatched. In germline, CDR1 is LGHNA, CDR2 YNFKEQ. The length of the CDR3 is 16 residues. CDR3 loop: CASSQEPSGLADEQFF. CDR3 nucleotides: TGTGCCAGCAGCCAAGAACCGAGCGGACTAGCGGATGAGCAGTTCTTC.

This clonotype has a handful of counts. J is TRBJ2-7 and V is TRBV7-8; no firm D call. The CDR3 covers 12 residues. Trimming left V 2 bases short and J 5 bases short, with 7 bases between. In germline, CDR1 is SGHVS, CDR2 FQNEAQ. The DNA for the CDR3 is TGTGCCAGCAGCTTACGGTCCCACGAGCAGTACTTC. It codes for CASSLRSHEQYF.

The CDR3 reads CASTLLGESYEQYF. The CDR3 DNA follows: TGCGCCAGCACCCTACTTGGTGAATCCTACGAGCAGTACTTC. J is TRBJ2-7 and V is TRBV10-2; D uncertain. V was pared by 7 bases and J by 1 base, with 14 bases between. The germline V gene encodes CDR1 WSHSY and CDR2 SAAADI. This CDR3 spans 14 amino acids.

This clonotype was observed a few times. V and J are TRBV6-1 and TRBJ2-3; D uncertain. CDR1 and CDR2 from the germline V gene are MNHNS and SASEGT. This CDR3 is built from 15 residues. Between the trimmed V and J ends, which lost 6 bases and 5 bases, there was a span of 18 bases. CDR3: CASRQLRAARDTQYF. The CDR3, as DNA: TGTGCCAGCAGACAGCTCCGGGCCGCTCGAGATACGCAGTATTTT.

This clonotype was counted between two and nine times. The chain links TRBV6-1 to TRBJ1-2; no clear D gene. CDR3 size: 14 residues. V dropped 6 bases and J dropped 6 bases, with 17 bases sitting between them. The germline CDR1 and CDR2 sequences are MNHNS and SASEGT. The DNA for the CDR3 is TGTGCCAGCAGACTGGACGGATGGGATGATGGCTACACCTTC. Translating gives CASRLDGWDDGYTF.

The CDR3, as DNA: TGTGCCAGCAGACCTGGACAGGGGATGGACGAGCAGTACTTC. It yields the protein CASRPGQGMDEQYF. V usage is TRBV12-3 or TRBV12-4 and J usage is TRBJ2-7, with 9 bases identical to TRBD1. This CDR3 has 14 amino acids. The trim removed 6 bases at V and 5 bases at J, leaving 8 bases unmatched.

This clonotype was seen more than once but under ten times. CDR3 amino acids: CASSLRQSEQFFYGYTF. CDR3 nucleotides: TGTGCCAGCAGTTTGAGGCAGTCCGAACAATTTTTCTATGGCTACACCTTC. The V call is TRBV12-3 or TRBV12-4, the J call TRBJ1-2; D call uncertain. The CDR3 extends over 17 amino acids. The V end lost 3 bases, the J end lost 4 bases, and 21 bases lay between the germline ends.